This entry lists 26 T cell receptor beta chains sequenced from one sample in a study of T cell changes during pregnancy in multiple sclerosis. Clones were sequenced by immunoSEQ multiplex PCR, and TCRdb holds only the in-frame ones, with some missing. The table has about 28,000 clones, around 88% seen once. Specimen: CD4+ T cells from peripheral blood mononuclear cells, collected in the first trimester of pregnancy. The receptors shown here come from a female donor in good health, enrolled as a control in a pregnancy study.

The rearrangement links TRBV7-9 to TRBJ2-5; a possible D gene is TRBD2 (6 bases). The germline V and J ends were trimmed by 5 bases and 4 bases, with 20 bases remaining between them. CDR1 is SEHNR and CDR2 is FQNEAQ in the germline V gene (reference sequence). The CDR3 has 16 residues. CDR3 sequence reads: CASSHALEGRGETQYF. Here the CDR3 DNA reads TGTGCCAGCAGCCATGCCCTGGAGGGGCGGGGAGAGACCCAGTACTTC.

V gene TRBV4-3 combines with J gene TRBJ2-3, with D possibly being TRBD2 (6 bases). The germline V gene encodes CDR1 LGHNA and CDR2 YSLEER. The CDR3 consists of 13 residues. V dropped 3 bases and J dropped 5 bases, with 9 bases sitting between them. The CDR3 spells CASSHEGGDTQYF. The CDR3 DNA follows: TGCGCCAGCAGCCACGAGGGAGGAGATACGCAGTATTTT.

The CDR3 loop is CASSPGQGANEKLFF. The CDR3 nucleotides are TGTGCCAGCTCTCCCGGACAGGGCGCTAATGAAAAACTGTTTTTT. The chain carries TRBV18 and TRBJ1-4; TRBD1 matches 8 bases. V shed 6 bases, J shed 3 bases, and the junction held 6 bases outside the gene matches. CDR3 length equals 15 residues. Germline assignment: CDR1 KGHSH and CDR2 LQKENI.

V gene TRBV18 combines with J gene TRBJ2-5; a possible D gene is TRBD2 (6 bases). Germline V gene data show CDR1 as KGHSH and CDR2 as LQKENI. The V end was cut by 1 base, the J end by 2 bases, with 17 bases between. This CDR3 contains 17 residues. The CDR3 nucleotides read TGTGCCAGCTCACCACGGCGGACGGCGGGGCAACAAGAGACCCAGTACTTC. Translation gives CASSPRRTAGQQETQYF. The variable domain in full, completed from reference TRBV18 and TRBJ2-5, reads NAGVMQNPRHLVRRRGQEARLRCSPMKGHSHVYWYRQLPEEGLKFMVYLQKENIIDESGMPKERFSAEFPKEGPSILRIQQVVRGDSAAYFCASSPRRTAGQQETQYFGPGTRLLVL.

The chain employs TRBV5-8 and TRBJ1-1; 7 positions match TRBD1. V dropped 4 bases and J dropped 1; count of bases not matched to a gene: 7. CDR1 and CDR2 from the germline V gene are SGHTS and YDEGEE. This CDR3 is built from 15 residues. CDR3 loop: CASSSTRQGNTEAFF. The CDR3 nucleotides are TGTGCCAGCAGCAGTACCCGACAGGGGAACACTGAAGCTTTCTTT.

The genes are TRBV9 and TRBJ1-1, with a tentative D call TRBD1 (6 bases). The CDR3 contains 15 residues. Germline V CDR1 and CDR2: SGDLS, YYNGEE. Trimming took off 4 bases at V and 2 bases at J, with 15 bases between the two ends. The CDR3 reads CASSPGVQLNTEAFF. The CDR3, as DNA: TGTGCCAGCAGCCCAGGGGTACAACTTAACACTGAAGCTTTCTTT.

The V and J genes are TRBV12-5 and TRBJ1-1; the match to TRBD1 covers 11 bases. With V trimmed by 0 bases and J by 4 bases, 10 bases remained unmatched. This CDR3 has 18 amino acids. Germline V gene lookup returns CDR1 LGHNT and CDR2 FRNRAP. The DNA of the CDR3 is TGTGCTAGTGGTTTGGTACTAGGACAGGGGGCGAGGAGCACTGAAGCTTTCTTT. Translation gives CASGLVLGQGARSTEAFF.

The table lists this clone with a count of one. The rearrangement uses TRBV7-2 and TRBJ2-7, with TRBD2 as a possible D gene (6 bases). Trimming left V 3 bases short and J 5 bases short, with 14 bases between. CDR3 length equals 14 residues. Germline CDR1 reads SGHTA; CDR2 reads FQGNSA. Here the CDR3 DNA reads TGTGCCAGCAGCTTGACTAGAGGTATGGACGAGCAGTACTTC. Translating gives CASSLTRGMDEQYF.

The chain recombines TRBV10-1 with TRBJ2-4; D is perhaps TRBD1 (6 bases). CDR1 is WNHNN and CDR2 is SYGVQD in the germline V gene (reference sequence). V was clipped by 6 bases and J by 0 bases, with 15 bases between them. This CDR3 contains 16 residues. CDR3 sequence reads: CASRTGRTEAKNIQYF. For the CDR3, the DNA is TGCGCCAGCAGGACAGGCAGGACGGAAGCCAAAAACATTCAGTACTTC.

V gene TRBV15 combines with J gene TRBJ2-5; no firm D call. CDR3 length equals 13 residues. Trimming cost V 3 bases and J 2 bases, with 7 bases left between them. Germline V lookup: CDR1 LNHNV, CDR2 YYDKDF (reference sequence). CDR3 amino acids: CATSRERQETQYF. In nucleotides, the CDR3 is TGTGCCACCAGCAGGGAGAGGCAAGAGACCCAGTACTTC.

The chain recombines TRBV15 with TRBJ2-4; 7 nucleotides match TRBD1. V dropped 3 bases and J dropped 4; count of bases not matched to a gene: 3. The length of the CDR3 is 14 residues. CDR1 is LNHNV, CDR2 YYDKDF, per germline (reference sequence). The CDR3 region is CATSRGQQKNIQYF. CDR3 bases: TGTGCCACCAGCAGGGGACAGCAGAAAAACATTCAGTACTTC.

The CDR3 region has the DNA TGTGCCAGCAGTTATCAGGGGATGGGCACTGAAGCTTTCTTT. Translation: CASSYQGMGTEAFF. The genes are TRBV6-6 and TRBJ1-1, with D tentatively TRBD1 (6 bases). The germline CDR1 and CDR2 sequences are MNHNY and SVGAGI (reference sequence). The ends were cut back, 3 bases at V and 4 bases at J, with 12 bases in the middle. The length of the CDR3 is 14 residues.

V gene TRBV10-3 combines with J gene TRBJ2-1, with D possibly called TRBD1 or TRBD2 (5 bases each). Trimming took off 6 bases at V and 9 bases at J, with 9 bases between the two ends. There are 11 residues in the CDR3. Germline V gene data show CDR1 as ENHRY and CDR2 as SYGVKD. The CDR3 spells CAIREDIEQFF. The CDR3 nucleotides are TGTGCCATCAGGGAGGACATTGAGCAGTTCTTC.

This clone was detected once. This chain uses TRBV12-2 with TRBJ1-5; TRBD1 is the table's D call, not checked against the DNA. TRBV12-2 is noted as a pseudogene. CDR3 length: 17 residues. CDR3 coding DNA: TGTGCAAGTCGCCTTCAACCGGGACAGGGGGATCATCAGCCCCAGCATTTT. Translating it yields CASRLQPGQGDHQPQHF.

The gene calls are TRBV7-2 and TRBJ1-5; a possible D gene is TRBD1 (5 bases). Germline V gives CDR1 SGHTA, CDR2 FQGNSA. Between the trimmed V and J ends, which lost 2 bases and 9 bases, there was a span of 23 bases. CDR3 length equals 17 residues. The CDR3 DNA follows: TGTGCCAGCAGCTTACAGGCCGGGACTGGGGATATGAGGCCCCAGCATTTT. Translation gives CASSLQAGTGDMRPQHF.

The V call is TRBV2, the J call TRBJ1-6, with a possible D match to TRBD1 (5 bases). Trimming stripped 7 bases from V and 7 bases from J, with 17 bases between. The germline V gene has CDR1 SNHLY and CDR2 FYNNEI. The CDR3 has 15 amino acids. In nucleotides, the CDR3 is TGTGCCAGCACCGACCTACGACAGCTAAATTCACCCCTCCACTTT. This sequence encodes CASTDLRQLNSPLHF.

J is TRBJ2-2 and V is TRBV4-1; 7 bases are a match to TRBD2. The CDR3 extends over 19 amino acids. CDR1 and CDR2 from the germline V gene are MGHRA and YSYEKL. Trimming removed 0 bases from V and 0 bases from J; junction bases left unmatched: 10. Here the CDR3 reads CASSQDFTPGGSNTGELFF. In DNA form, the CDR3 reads TGCGCCAGCAGCCAAGATTTTACCCCGGGAGGATCGAACACCGGGGAGCTGTTTTTT.

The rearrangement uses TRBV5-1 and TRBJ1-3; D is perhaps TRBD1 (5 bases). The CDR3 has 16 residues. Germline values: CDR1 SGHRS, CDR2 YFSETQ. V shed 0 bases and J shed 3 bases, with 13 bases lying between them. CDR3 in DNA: TGCGCCAGCAGCTTGGGTCAGGGAAACCTTGGAAACACCATATATTTT. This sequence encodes CASSLGQGNLGNTIYF.

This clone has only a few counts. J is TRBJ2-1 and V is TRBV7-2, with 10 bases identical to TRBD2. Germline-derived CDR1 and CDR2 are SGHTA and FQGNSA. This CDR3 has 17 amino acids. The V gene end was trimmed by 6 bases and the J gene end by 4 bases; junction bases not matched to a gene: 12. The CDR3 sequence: CASRPLTSGDHYNEQFF. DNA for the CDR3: TGTGCCAGCAGACCTTTAACTAGCGGGGACCATTACAATGAGCAGTTCTTC.

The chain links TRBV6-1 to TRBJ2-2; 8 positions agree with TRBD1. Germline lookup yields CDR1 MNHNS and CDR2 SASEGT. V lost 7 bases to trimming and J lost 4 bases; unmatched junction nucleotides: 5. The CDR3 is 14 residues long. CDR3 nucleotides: TGTGCCAGCAAACTCGACAGGGGCACCGGGGAGCTGTTTTTT. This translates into CASKLDRGTGELFF.

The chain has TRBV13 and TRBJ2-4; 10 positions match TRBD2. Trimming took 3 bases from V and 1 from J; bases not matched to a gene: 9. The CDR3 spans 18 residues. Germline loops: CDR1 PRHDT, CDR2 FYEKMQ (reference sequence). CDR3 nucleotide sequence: TGTGCCAGCAGCTTGGGACTAGCGAACCCTGAGGCCAAAAACATTCAGTACTTC. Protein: CASSLGLANPEAKNIQYF. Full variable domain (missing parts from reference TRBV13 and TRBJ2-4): AAGVIQSPRHLIKEKRETATLKCYPIPRHDTVYWYQQGPGQDPQFLISFYEKMQSDKGSIPDRFSAQQFSDYHSELNMSSLELGDSALYFCASSLGLANPEAKNIQYFGAGTRLSVL.

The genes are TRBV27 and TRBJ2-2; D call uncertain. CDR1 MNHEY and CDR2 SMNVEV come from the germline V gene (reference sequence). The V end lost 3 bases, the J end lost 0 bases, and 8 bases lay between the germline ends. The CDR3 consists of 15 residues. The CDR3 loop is CASSFLPSNTGELFF. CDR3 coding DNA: TGTGCCAGCAGTTTTCTTCCCTCGAACACCGGGGAGCTGTTTTTT.

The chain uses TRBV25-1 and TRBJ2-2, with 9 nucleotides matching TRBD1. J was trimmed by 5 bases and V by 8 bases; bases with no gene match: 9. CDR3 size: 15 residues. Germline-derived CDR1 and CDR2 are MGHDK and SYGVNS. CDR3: CASHQGQGRTGELFF. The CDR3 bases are TGTGCCAGCCACCAGGGACAGGGAAGGACCGGGGAGCTGTTTTTT.

The CDR3 loop is CAWSVGQGSNQPQHF. The CDR3 DNA reads as TGTGCCTGGAGTGTGGGGCAGGGGAGCAATCAGCCCCAGCATTTT. The rearrangement joins TRBV30 to TRBJ1-5; D might be TRBD1 (6 bases). Germline CDR1 reads GTSNPN; CDR2 reads SVGIG (reference sequence). This CDR3 spans 15 amino acids. Trimming shortened V by 0 bases and J by 1 base, and 10 bases separated the two germline ends.

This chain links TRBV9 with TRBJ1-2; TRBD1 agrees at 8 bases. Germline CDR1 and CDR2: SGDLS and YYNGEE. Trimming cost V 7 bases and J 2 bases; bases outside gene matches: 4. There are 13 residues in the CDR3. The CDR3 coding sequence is TGTGCCAGCTCAAGGACAGGGAACTATGGCTACACCTTC. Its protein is CASSRTGNYGYTF.

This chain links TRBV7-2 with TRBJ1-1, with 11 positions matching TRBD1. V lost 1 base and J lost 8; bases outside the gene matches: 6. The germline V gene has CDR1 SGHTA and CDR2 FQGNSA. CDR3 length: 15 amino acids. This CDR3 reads CASSLEGQGAAEAFF. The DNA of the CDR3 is TGTGCCAGCAGCTTAGAAGGACAGGGGGCGGCCGAAGCTTTCTTT.